This T cell receptor (beta chain) was observed in a study of circulating and synovial CD4+ cells in juvenile arthritis. General study results and limits: Deeper sequencing increased measured overlap with synovial clonotypes. CPL and bulk CD4 samples differed at least tenfold in T cell genomes. These blood cells shared more CDR3 sequences with synovium than bulk blood.

Assay used: immunoSEQ multiplex PCR; TCRdb lists only in-frame clones, some missing. The table includes about 34,000 clones, roughly 95% detected once. V was cut by 1 base and J by 1 base, with 9 bases left in between. This CDR3 is built from 15 residues. Germline CDR1 reads SGHTA; CDR2 reads FQGNSA. Notes on this clone: Its antigen is not identified.

This clonotype originated in a human donor with juvenile idiopathic arthritis. Source material: CD4+ T cells from blood. The gene calls are TRBV7-2 and TRBJ2-3; maybe TRBD2 (6 bases). CDR3 in DNA: TGTGCCAGCAGCTTAGAGGCTAGCGGCACAGATACGCAGTATTTT. Translated, it gives CASSLEASGTDTQYF.